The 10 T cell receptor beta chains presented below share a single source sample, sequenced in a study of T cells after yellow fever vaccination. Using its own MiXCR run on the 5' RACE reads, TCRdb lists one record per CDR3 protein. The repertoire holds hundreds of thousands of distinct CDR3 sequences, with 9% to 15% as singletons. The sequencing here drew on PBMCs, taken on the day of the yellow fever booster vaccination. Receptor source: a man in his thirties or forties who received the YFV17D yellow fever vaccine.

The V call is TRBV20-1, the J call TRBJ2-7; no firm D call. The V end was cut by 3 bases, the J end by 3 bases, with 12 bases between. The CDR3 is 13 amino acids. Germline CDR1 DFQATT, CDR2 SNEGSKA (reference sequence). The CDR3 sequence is CSASRAANYEQYF. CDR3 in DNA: TGCAGTGCTAGTCGTGCAGCTAACTACGAGCAGTACTTC.

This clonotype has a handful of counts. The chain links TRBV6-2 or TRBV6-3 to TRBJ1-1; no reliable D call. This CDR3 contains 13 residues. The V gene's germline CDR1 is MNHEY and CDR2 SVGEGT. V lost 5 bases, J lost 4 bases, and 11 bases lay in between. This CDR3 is CASSVFSRTEAFF. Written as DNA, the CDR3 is TGTGCCAGCAGTGTCTTCAGTCGCACTGAAGCTTTCTTT.

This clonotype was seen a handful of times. CDR3 loop: CASSVAGTSGSETQYF. CDR3 nucleotide sequence: TGTGCCAGCAGCGTAGCCGGGACTAGCGGGAGTGAGACCCAGTACTTC. J is TRBJ2-5 and V is TRBV9, with 14 bases identical to TRBD2. V trimming: 0 bases; J trimming: 5 bases; junction bases outside the gene matches: 3. Per germline, CDR1 SGDLS and CDR2 YYNGEE. The CDR3 has 16 residues.

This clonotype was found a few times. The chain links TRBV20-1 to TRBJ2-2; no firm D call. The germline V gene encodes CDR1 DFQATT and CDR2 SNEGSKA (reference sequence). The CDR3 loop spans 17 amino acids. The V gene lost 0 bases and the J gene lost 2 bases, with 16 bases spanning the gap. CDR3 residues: CSARDGKTPLNTGELFF. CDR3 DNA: TGCAGTGCTAGAGATGGGAAGACCCCCTTAAACACCGGGGAGCTGTTTTTT.

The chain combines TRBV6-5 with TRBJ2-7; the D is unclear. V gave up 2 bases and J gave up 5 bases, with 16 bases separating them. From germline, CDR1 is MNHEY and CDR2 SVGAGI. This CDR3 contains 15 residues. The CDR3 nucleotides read TGTGCCAGCAGTTACGAGGCTGGCAAGGTCCACGAGCAGTACTTC. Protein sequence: CASSYEAGKVHEQYF.

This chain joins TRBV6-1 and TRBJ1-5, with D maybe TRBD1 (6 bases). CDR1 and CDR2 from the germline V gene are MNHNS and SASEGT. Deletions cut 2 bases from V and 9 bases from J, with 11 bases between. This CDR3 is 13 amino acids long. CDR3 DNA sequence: TGTGCCAGCAGTGAACAGGGGAGGGGGCCCCAGCATTTT. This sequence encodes CASSEQGRGPQHF.

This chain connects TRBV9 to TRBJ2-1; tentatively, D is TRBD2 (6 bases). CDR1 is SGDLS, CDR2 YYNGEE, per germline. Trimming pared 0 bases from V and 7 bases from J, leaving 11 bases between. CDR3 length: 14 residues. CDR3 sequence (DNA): TGTGCCAGCAGCGTAGAGGTTGCGGGGAATGAGCAGTTCTTC. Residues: CASSVEVAGNEQFF. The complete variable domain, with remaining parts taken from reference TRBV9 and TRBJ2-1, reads DSGVTQTPKHLITATGQRVTLRCSPRSGDLSVYWYQQSLDQGLQFLIQYYNGEERAKGNILERFSAQQFPDLHSELNLSSLELGDSALYFCASSVEVAGNEQFFGPGTRLTVL.

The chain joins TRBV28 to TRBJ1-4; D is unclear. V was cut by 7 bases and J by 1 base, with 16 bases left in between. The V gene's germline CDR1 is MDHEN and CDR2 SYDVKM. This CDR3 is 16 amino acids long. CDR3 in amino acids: CASIPGGELTNEKLFF. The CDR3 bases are TGTGCCAGCATCCCCGGCGGGGAACTAACTAATGAAAAACTGTTTTTT. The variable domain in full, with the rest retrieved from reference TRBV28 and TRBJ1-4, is DVKVTQSSRYLVKRTGEKVFLECVQDMDHENMFWYRQDPGLGLRLIYFSYDVKMKEKGDIPEGYSVSREKKERFSLILESASTNQTSMYLCASIPGGELTNEKLFFGSGTQLSVL.

For the CDR3, the DNA is TGTGCCAGCAGCTTATCCCGACAGGCTCCCCAGCATTTT. This translates into CASSLSRQAPQHF. This chain joins TRBV7-3 and TRBJ1-5, with D possibly TRBD1 on 6 matching bases. Trimming removed 2 bases at V and 10 bases at J, with 12 bases between. The V gene's germline CDR1 is SGHTA and CDR2 FQGTGA. This CDR3 comprises 13 residues.

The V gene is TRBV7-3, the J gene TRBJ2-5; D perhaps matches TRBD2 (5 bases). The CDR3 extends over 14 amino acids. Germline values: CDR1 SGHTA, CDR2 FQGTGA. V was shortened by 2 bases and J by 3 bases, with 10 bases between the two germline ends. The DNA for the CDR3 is TGTGCCAGCAGCTTAGCGGGCAAAAAAGAGACCCAGTACTTC. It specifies CASSLAGKKETQYF.